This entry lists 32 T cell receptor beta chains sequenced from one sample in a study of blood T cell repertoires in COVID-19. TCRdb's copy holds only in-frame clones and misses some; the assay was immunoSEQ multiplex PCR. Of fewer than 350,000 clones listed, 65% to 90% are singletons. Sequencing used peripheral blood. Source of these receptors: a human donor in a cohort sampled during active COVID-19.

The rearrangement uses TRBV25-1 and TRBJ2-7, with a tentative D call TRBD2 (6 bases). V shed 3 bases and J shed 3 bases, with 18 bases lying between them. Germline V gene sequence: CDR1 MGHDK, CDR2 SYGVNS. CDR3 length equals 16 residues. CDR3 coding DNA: TGTGCCAGCAGTGAGGCGGGGTCCGGGATAGACTACGAGCAGTACTTC. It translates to CASSEAGSGIDYEQYF.

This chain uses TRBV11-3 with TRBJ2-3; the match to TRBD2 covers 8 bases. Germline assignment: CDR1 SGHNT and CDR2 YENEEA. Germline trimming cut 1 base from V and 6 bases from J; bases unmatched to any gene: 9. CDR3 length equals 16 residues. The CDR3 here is CASSLGGSGGSDTQYF. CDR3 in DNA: TGTGCCAGCAGCTTAGGGGGGAGCGGGGGTTCCGATACGCAGTATTTT. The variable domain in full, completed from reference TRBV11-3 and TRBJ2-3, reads EAGVVQSPRYKIIEKKQPVAFWCNPISGHNTLYWYLQNLGQGPELLIRYENEEAVDDSQLPKDRFSAERLKGVDSTLKIQPAELGDSAVYLCASSLGGSGGSDTQYFGPGTRLTVL.

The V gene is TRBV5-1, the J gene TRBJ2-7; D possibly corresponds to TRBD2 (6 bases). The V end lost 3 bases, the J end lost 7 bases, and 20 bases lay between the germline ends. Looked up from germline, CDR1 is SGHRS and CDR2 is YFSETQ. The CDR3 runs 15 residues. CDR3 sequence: CASSSGKQAGGEQYF. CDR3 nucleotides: TGCGCCAGCAGCTCTGGGAAACAGGCCGGAGGGGAGCAGTACTTC.

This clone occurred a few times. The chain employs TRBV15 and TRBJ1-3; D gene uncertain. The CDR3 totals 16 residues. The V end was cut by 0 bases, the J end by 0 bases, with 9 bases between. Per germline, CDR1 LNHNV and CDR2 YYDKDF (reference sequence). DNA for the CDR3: TGTGCCACCAGCAGAGATTGGGCCCTCTCTGGAAACACCATATATTTT. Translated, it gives CATSRDWALSGNTIYF.

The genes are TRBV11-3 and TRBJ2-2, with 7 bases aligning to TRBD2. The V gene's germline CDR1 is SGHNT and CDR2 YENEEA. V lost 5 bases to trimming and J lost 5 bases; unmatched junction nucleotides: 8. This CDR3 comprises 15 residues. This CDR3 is CASSAPGLLTGELFF. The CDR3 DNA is TGTGCCAGCAGCGCCCCGGGACTACTAACCGGGGAGCTGTTTTTT.

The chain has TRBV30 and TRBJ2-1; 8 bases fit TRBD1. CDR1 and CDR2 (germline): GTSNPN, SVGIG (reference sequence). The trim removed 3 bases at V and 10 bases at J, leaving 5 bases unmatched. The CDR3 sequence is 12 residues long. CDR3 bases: TGTGCCTGGAGCAGGACAGGGAGCGAGCAGTTCTTC. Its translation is CAWSRTGSEQFF.

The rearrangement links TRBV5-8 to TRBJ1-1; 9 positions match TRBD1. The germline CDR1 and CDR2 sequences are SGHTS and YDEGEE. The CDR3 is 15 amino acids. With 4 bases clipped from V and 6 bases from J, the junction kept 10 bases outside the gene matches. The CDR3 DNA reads TGTGCCAGCAGCCTCCGGGACAGGGTCCCCCCTGAAGCTTTCTTT. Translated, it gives CASSLRDRVPPEAFF. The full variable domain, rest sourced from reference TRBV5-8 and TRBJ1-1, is EAGVTQSPTHLIKTRGQQATLRCSPISGHTSVYWYQQALGLGLQFLLWYDEGEERNRGNFPPRFSGRQFPNYSSELNVNALELEDSALYLCASSLRDRVPPEAFFGQGTRLTVV.

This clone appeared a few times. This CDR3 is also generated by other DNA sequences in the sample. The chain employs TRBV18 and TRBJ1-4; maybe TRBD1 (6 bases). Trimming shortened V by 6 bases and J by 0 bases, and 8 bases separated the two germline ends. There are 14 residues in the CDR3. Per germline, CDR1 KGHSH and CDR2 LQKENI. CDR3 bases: TGTGCCAGCTCCCACAGGGCAACTAATGAAAAACTGTTTTTT. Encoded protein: CASSHRATNEKLFF.

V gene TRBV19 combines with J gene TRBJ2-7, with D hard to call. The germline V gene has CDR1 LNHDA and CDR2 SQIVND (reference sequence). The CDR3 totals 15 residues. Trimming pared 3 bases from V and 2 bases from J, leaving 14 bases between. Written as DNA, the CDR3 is TGTGCCAGTAGTATGTCCGGATCTCAGGCCTACGAGCAGTACTTC. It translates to CASSMSGSQAYEQYF.

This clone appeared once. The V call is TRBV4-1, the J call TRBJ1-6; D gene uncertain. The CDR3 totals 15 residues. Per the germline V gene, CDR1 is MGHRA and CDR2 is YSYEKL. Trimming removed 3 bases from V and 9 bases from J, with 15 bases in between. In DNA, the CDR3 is TGCGCCAGCAGCCACCCCGAGAGGGCAGGTTCACCCCTCCACTTT. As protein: CASSHPERAGSPLHF.

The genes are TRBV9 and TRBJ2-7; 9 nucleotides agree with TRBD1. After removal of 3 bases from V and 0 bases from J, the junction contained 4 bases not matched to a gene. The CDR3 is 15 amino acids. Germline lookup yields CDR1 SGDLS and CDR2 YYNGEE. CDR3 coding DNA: TGTGCCAGCAGCGGAGGGACAGGGAACTCCTACGAGCAGTACTTC. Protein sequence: CASSGGTGNSYEQYF.

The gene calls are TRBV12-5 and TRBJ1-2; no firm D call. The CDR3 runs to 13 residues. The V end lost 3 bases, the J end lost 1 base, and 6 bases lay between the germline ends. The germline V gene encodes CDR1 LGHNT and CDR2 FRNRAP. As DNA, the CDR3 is TGTGCTAGTGGTTTAGAGGGTAACTATGGCTACACCTTC. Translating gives CASGLEGNYGYTF.

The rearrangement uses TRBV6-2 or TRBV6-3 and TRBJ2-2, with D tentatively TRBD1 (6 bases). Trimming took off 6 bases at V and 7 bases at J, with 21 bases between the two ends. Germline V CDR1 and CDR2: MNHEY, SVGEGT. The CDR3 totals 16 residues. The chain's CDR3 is CASSPDRNPMGGELFF. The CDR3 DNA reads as TGTGCCAGCAGCCCCGACAGGAACCCGATGGGCGGGGAGCTGTTTTTT.

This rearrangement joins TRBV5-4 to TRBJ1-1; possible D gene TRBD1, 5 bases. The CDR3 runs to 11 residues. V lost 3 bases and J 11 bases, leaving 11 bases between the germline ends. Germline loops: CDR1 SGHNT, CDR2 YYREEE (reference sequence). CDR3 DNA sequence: TGTGCCAGCAGCTACGGGGGGATGGCTTTCTTT. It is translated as CASSYGGMAFF.

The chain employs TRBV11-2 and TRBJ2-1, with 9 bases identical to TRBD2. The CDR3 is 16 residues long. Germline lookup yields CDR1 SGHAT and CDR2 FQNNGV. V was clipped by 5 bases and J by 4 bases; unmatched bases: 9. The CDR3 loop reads CASSPQDAGGYNEQFF. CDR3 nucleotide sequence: TGTGCCAGCAGCCCCCAGGACGCGGGGGGGTACAATGAGCAGTTCTTC.

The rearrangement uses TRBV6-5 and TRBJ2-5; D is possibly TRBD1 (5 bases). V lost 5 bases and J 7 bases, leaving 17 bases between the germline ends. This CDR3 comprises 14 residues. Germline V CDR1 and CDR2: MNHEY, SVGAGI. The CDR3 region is CASSSIPGRGTQYF. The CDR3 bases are TGTGCCAGCAGTAGCATACCAGGGCGCGGGACCCAGTACTTC.

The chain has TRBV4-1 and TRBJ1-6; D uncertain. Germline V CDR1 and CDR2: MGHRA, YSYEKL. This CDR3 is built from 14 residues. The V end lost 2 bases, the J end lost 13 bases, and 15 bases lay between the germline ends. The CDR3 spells CASSQTRGSMPLHF. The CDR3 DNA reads TGCGCCAGCAGCCAAACGAGAGGGTCGATGCCCCTCCACTTT.

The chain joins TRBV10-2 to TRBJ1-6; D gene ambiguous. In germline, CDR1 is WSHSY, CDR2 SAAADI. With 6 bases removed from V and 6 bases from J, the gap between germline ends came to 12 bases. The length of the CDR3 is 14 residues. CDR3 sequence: CASRKREVNSPLHF. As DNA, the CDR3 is TGCGCCAGCAGGAAGAGAGAGGTTAATTCACCCCTCCACTTT.

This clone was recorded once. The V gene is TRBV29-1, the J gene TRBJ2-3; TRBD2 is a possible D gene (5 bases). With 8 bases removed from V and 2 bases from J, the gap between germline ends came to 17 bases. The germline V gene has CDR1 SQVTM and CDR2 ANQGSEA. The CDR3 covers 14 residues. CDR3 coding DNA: TGCAGCTCTAGCAGAAACCTTATCACAGATACGCAGTATTTT. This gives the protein CSSSRNLITDTQYF.

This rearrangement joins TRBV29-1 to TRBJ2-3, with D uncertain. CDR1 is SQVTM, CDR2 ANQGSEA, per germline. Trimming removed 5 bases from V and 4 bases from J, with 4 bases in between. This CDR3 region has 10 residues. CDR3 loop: CSVHSDTQYF. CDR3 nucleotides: TGCAGCGTTCACTCAGATACGCAGTATTTT.

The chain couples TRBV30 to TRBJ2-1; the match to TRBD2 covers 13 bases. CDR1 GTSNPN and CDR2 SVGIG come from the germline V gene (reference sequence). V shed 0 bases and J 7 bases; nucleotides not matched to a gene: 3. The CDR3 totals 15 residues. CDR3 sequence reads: CAWSVGLAGENEQFF. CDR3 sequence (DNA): TGTGCCTGGAGTGTCGGACTAGCGGGGGAAAATGAGCAGTTCTTC.

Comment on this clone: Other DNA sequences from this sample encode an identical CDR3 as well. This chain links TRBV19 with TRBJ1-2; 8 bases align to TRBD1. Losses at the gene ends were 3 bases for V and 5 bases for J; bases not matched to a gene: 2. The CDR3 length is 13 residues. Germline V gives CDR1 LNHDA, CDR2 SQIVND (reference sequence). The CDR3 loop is CASSIGQGYGYTF. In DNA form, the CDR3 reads TGTGCCAGTAGTATCGGACAGGGTTATGGCTACACCTTC.

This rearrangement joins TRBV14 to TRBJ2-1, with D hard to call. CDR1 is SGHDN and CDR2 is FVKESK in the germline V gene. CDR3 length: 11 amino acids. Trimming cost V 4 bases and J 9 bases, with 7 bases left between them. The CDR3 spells CASSLKSEQFF. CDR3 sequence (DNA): TGTGCCAGCAGCCTTAAGAGTGAGCAGTTCTTC.

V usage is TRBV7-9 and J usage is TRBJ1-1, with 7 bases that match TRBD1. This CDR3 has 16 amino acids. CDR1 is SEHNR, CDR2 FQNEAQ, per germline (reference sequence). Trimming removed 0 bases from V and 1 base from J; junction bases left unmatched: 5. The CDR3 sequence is CASSLAGTARNTEAFF. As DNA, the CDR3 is TGTGCCAGCAGCTTAGCGGGGACAGCCCGGAACACTGAAGCTTTCTTT.

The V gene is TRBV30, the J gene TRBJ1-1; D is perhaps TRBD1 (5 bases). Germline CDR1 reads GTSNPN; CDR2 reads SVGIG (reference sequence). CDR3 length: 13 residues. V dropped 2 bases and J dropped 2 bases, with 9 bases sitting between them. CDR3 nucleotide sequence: TGTGCCTGGAGTTTAGGGGTTAACACTGAAGCTTTCTTT. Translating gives CAWSLGVNTEAFF.

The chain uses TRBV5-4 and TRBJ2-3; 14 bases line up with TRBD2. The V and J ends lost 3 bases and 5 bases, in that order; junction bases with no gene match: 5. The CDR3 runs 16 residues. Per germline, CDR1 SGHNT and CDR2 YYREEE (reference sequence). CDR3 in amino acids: CASSSGLAGVGDTQYF. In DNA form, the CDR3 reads TGTGCCAGCAGCTCGGGACTAGCGGGGGTTGGAGATACGCAGTATTTT.

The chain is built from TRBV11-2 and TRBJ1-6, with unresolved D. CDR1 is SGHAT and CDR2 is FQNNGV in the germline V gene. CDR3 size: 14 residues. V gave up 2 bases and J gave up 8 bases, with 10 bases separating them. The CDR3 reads CASSLSPRDSPLHF. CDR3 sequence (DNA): TGTGCCAGCAGCTTATCCCCCCGCGATTCACCCCTCCACTTT. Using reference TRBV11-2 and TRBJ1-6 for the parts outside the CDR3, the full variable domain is EAGVAQSPRYKIIEKRQSVAFWCNPISGHATLYWYQQILGQGPKLLIQFQNNGVVDDSQLPKDRFSAERLKGVDSTLKIQPAKLEDSAVYLCASSLSPRDSPLHFGNGTRLTVT.

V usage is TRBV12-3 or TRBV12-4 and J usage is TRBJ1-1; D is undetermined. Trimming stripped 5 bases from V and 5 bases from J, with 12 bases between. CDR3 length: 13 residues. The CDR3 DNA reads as TGTGCCAGCAGTATGGCGGGATGGACTGAAGCTTTCTTT. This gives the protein CASSMAGWTEAFF.

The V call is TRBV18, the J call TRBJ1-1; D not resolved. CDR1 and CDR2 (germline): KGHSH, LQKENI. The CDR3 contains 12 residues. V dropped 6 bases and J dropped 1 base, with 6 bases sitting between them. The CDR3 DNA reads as TGTGCCAGCTCTTCCAGGAACACTGAAGCTTTCTTT. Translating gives CASSSRNTEAFF.

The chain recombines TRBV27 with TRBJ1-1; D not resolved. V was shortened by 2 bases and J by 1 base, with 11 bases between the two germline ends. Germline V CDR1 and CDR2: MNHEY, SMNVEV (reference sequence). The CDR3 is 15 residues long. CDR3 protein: CASSLGRGTNTEAFF. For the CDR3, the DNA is TGTGCCAGCAGTTTAGGACGGGGTACGAACACTGAAGCTTTCTTT.

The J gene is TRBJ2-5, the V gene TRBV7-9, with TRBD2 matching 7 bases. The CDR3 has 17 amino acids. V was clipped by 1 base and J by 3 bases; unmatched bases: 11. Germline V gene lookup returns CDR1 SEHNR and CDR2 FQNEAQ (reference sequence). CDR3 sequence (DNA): TGTGCCAGCAGCTTAGGGGGAGGGGCCACAGGTGAAGAGACCCAGTACTTC. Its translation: CASSLGGGATGEETQYF.

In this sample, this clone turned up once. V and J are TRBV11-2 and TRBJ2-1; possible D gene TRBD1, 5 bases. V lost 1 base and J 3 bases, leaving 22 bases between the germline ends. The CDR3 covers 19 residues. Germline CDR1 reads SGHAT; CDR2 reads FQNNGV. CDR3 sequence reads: CASSLVGGTGSLFYNEQFF. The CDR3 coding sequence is TGTGCCAGCAGCTTAGTAGGTGGCACAGGATCTCTTTTCTACAATGAGCAGTTCTTC.